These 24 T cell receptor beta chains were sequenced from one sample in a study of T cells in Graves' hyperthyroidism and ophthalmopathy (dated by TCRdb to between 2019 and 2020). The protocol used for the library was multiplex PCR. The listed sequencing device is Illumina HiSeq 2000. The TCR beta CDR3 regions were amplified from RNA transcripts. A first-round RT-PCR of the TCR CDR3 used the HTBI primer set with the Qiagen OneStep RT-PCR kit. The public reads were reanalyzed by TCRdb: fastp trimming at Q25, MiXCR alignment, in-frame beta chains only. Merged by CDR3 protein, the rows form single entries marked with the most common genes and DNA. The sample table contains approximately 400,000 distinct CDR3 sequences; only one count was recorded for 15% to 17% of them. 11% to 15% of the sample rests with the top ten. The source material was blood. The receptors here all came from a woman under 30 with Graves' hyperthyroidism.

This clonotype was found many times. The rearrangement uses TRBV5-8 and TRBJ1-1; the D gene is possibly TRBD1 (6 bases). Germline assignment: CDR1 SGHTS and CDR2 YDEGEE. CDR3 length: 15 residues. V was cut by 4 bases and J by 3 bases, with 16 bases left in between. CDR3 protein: CASSRIKQGHTEAFF. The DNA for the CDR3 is TGTGCCAGCAGCAGAATAAAACAGGGTCACACTGAAGCTTTCTTT.

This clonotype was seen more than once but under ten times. CDR3 protein: CASSPGQGPNTGELFF. The CDR3 region has the DNA TGTGCCAGCAGCCCCGGACAGGGCCCGAACACCGGGGAGCTGTTTTTT. The rearrangement joins TRBV3-1 to TRBJ2-2; 8 bases map to TRBD1. The CDR3 consists of 16 residues. The V and J ends lost 4 bases and 0 bases, in that order; junction bases with no gene match: 4. Germline values: CDR1 LGHDT, CDR2 YNNKEL (reference sequence).

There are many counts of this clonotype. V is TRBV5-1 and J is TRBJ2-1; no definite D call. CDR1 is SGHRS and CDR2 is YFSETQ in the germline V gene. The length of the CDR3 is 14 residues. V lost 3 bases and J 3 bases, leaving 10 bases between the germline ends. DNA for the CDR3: TGCGCCAGCAGCTCCGGTACGGGCTACAATGAGCAGTTCTTC. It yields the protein CASSSGTGYNEQFF.

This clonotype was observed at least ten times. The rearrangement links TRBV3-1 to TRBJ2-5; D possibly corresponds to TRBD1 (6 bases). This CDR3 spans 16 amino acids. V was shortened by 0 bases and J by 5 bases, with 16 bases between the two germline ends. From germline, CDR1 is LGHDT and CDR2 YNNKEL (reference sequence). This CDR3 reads CASSQDLRTVAETQYF. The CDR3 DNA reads TGTGCCAGCAGCCAAGATCTCAGGACAGTTGCTGAGACCCAGTACTTC.

The CDR3 spells CATAPGLRSTGELFF. CDR3 in DNA: TGTGCCACCGCCCCAGGGTTAAGGAGCACCGGGGAGCTGTTTTTT. The chain employs TRBV7-2 and TRBJ2-2; D is possibly TRBD1 (5 bases). Germline assignment: CDR1 SGHTA and CDR2 FQGNSA. This CDR3 has 15 amino acids. Trimming cost V 10 bases and J 4 bases, with 19 bases left between them.

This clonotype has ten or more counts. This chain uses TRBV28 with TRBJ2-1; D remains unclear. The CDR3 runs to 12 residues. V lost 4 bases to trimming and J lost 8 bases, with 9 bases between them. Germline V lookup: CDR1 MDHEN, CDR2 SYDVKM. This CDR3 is CASSSRADEQFF. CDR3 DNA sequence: TGTGCCAGCAGTTCGCGCGCGGATGAGCAGTTCTTC.

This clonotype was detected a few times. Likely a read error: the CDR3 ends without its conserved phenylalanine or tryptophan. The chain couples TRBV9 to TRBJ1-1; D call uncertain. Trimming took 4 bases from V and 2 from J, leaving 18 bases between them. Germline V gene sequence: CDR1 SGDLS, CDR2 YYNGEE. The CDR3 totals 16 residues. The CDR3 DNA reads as TGTGCCAGCAGCTCATCCCCGGTAGGGATAAACACTGAAGCTTTCTCT. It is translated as CASSSSPVGINTEAFS.

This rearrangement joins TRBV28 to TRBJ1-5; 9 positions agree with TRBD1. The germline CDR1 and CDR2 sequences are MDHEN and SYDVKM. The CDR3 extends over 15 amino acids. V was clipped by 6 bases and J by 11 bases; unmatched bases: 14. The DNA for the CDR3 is TGTGCCAGCAGCCCTGCGGGGACAGGGTTCAAGGCCCAGCATTTT. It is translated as CASSPAGTGFKAQHF.

CDR3 loop: CASSSTGGSWYNEQFF. The CDR3 DNA follows: TGTGCCAGCAGCTCTACAGGGGGGAGTTGGTACAATGAGCAGTTCTTC. The chain recombines TRBV11-3 with TRBJ2-1; 8 bases agree with TRBD1. The CDR3 has 16 residues. The germline V gene has CDR1 SGHNT and CDR2 YENEEA. Trimming cost V 4 bases and J 4 bases; bases outside gene matches: 9.

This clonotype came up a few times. The CDR3 loop reads CASSQGALNQPQHF. Here the CDR3 DNA reads TGTGCCAGCAGTCAGGGGGCCCTCAATCAGCCCCAGCATTTT. The V call is TRBV5-8, the J call TRBJ1-5, with 8 bases matching TRBD1. The length of the CDR3 is 14 residues. The germline V gene encodes CDR1 SGHTS and CDR2 YDEGEE. V dropped 5 bases and J dropped 3; count of bases not matched to a gene: 4.

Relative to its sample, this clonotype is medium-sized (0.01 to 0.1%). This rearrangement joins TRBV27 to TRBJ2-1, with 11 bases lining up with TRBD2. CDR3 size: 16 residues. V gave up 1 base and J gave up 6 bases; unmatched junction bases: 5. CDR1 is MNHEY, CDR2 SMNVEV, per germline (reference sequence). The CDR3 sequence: CASSLLRLAGGNEQFF. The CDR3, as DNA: TGTGCCAGCAGTTTATTGCGGCTAGCGGGAGGCAATGAGCAGTTCTTC.

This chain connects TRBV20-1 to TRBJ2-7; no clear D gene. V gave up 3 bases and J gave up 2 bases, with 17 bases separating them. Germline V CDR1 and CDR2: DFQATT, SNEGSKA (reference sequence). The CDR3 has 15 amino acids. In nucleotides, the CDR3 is TGCAGTGCTAGTCCCGGACCGATATCGACCTACGAGCAGTACTTC. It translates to CSASPGPISTYEQYF.

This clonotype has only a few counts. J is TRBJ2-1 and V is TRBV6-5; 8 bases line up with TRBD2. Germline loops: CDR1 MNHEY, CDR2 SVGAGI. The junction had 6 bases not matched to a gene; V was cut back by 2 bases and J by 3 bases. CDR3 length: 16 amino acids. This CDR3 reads CASSYSGGINYNEQFF. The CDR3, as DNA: TGTGCCAGCAGTTACAGCGGGGGTATCAACTACAATGAGCAGTTCTTC.

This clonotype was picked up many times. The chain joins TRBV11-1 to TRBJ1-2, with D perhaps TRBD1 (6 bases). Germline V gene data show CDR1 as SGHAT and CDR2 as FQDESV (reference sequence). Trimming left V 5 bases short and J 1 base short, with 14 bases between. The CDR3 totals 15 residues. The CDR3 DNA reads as TGTGCCAGCAGCCGGGACACGGCCGGTAACTATGGCTACACCTTC. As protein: CASSRDTAGNYGYTF.

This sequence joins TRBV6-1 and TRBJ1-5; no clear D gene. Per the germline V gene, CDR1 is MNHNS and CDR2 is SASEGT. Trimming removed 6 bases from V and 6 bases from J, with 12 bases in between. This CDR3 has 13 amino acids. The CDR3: CASRLQIGQPQHF. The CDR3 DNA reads TGTGCCAGCAGGCTACAAATCGGTCAGCCCCAGCATTTT.

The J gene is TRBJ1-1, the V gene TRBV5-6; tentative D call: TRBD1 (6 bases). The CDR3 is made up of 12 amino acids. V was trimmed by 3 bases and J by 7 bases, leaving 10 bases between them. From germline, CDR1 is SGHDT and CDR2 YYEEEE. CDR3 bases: TGTGCCAGCAGCTCGACAGGTATTGAAGCTTTCTTT. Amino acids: CASSSTGIEAFF.

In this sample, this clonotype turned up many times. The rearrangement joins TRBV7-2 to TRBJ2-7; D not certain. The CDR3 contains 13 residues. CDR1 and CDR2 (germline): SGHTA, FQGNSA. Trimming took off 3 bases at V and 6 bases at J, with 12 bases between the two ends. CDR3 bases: TGTGCCAGCAGCTTTCGGAACCTGCGCGAGCAGTACTTC. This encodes CASSFRNLREQYF.

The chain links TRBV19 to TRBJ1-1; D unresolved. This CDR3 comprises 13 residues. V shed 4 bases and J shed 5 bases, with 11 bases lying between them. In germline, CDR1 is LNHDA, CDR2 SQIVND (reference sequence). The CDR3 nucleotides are TGTGCCAGTAGTAGGAGTGTCTCAACTGAAGCTTTCTTT. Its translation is CASSRSVSTEAFF.

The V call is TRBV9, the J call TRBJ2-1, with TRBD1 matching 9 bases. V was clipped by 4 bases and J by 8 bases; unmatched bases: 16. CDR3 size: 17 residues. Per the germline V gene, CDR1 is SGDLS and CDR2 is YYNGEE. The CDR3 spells CASSPRGTGRVSDEQFF. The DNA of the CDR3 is TGTGCCAGCAGCCCCCGAGGGACAGGGAGGGTAAGCGATGAGCAGTTCTTC.

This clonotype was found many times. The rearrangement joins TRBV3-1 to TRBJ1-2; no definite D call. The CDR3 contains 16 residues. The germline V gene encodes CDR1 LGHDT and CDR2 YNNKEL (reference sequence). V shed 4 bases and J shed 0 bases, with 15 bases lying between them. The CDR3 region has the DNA TGTGCCAGCAGCCCAACGCCGGAGCTAGCTAACTATGGCTACACCTTC. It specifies CASSPTPELANYGYTF. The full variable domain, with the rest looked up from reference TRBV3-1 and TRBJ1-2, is DTAVSQTPKYLVTQMGNDKSIKCEQNLGHDTMYWYKQDSKKFLKIMFSYNNKELIINETVPNRFSPKSPDKAHLNLHINSLELGDSAVYFCASSPTPELANYGYTFGSGTRLTVV.

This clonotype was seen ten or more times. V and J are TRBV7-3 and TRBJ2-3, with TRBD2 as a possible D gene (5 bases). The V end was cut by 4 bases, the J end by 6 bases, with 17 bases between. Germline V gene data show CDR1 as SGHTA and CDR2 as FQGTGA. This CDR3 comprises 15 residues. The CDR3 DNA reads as TGTGCCAGCAGCTCCCCGGAGGTATTAGGGGATACGCAGTATTTT. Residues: CASSSPEVLGDTQYF.

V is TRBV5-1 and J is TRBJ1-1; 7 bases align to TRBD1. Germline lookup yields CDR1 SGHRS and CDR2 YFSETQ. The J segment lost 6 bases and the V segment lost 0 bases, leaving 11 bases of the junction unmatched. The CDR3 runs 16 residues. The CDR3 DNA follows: TGCGCCAGCAGCTTGGCCTTTCTAGGGGGCGGCGCTGAAGCTTTCTTT. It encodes CASSLAFLGGGAEAFF.

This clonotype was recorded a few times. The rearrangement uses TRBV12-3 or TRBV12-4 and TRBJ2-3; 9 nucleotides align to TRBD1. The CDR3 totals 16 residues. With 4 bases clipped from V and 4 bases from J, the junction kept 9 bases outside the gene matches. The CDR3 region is CASSSWTGAQPDTQYF. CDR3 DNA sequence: TGTGCCAGCAGTTCCTGGACAGGGGCCCAGCCAGATACGCAGTATTTT.

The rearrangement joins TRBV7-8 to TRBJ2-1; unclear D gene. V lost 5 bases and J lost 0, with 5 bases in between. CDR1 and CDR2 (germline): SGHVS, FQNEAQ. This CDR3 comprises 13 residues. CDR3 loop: CASSKDSYNEQFF. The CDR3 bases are TGTGCCAGCAGCAAGGACTCCTACAATGAGCAGTTCTTC. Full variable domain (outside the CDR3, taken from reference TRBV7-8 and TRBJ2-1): GAGVSQSPRYKVAKRGQDVALRCDPISGHVSLFWYQQALGQGPEFLTYFQNEAQLDKSGLPSDRFFAERPEGSVSTLKIQRTQQEDSAVYLCASSKDSYNEQFFGPGTRLTVL.